Listed here are 29 T cell receptor beta chains from one sample, sequenced in a study of read filtering for tumor transcriptome and immune sequencing. This library used about 360 ng RNA and molecular barcoded adaptors spanning alpha/delta and beta/gamma chains. TCRdb analysed the reads with MiXCR anew, one entry per CDR3 protein. The sample includes 100,000 to 150,000 distinct CDR3 sequences, 10% to 15% of them seen just once. Sequencing was carried out using a population of CD138-negative cells sorted from bone marrow. The receptors stem from a donor at least 40 years old with multiple myeloma.

Points on this clonotype: This likely stems from a read error, as it lies one base from a far larger clone. The chain uses TRBV12-3 or TRBV12-4 and TRBJ2-7, with 14 nucleotides matching TRBD2. After removal of 6 bases from V and 7 bases from J, the junction contained 8 bases not matched to a gene. This CDR3 comprises 15 residues. CDR3 residues: CASRRGLAGGNEQYF. Written as DNA, the CDR3 is TGTGCCAGCAGGCGTGGACTAGCGGGGGGCAATGAGCAGTACTTC.

This clonotype was counted ten times or more. The J gene is TRBJ1-1, the V gene TRBV5-1; 10 positions match TRBD1. Germline CDR1 reads SGHRS; CDR2 reads YFSETQ. The CDR3 is 14 residues long. The ends lost 4 bases at V and 4 bases at J; junction bases unmatched: 4. The CDR3 here is CASSDRGQGTEAFF. The CDR3 region has the DNA TGCGCCAGCAGCGACAGGGGGCAGGGCACTGAAGCTTTCTTT.

Many counts were recorded for this clonotype. The chain uses TRBV28 and TRBJ2-3, with D perhaps matching TRBD1 (6 bases). The CDR3 is 16 residues long. CDR1 and CDR2 from the germline V gene are MDHEN and SYDVKM. The V end lost 6 bases, the J end lost 2 bases, and 18 bases lay between the germline ends. The CDR3 spells CASSPLLGAVTDTQYF. In nucleotides, the CDR3 is TGTGCCAGCAGCCCCCTCCTGGGGGCAGTCACAGATACGCAGTATTTT. Combining the CDR3 with reference TRBV28 and TRBJ2-3 gives the whole variable domain DVKVTQSSRYLVKRTGEKVFLECVQDMDHENMFWYRQDPGLGLRLIYFSYDVKMKEKGDIPEGYSVSREKKERFSLILESASTNQTSMYLCASSPLLGAVTDTQYFGPGTRLTVL.

At least ten counts were recorded for this clonotype. This chain links TRBV20-1 with TRBJ2-5, with D possibly TRBD2 on 7 matching bases. The CDR3 totals 15 residues. Trimming pared 2 bases from V and 1 base from J, leaving 14 bases between. Germline V gives CDR1 DFQATT, CDR2 SNEGSKA (reference sequence). CDR3 region: CSARIRGAGQETQYF. In nucleotides, the CDR3 is TGCAGTGCTAGAATCCGGGGGGCGGGCCAAGAGACCCAGTACTTC.

This clonotype was recorded at least ten times. The chain is built from TRBV9 and TRBJ2-1; 8 bases agree with TRBD1. V shed 3 bases and J 1 base; nucleotides not matched to a gene: 3. CDR1 SGDLS and CDR2 YYNGEE come from the germline V gene. This CDR3 has 15 residues. This CDR3 is CASSAGGESYNEQFF. The CDR3 DNA follows: TGTGCCAGCAGCGCAGGGGGCGAATCCTACAATGAGCAGTTCTTC.

This clonotype was found many times. Germline is not matched at one junction end, which may reflect a read error. The chain has TRBV5-1 and TRBJ1-1, with D tentatively TRBD1 (6 bases). Germline lookup yields CDR1 SGHRS and CDR2 YFSETQ. This CDR3 has 14 amino acids. The CDR3 DNA reads TGTGCCAGCAGCTTGCCGGGGGCTAGCACTGAAGCTTTCTTT. It yields the protein CASSLPGASTEAFF.

This clonotype was counted between two and nine times. A much larger clonotype is one base distant, so this may be a read error. The CDR3 does not close with the conserved phenylalanine or tryptophan, likely indicating a read error. The chain links TRBV11-2 to TRBJ1-1; no firm D call. The germline gives CDR1 SGHAT, CDR2 FQNNGV. The CDR3 consists of 13 residues. Trimming took off 0 bases at V and 1 base at J, with 3 bases between the two ends. This chain's CDR3 is CASSLDWNTEAFL. DNA of the CDR3: TGTGCCAGCAGCTTAGATTGGAACACTGAAGCTTTCCTT.

At least ten counts were recorded for this clonotype. V gene TRBV5-1 combines with J gene TRBJ2-5, with 9 bases matching TRBD1. After removal of 3 bases from V and 5 bases from J, the junction contained 8 bases not matched to a gene. Germline CDR1 reads SGHRS; CDR2 reads YFSETQ. The CDR3 is made up of 15 amino acids. The CDR3 region has the DNA TGCGCCAGCAGCTCTGCCGGGACAGGGATGGAGACCCAGTACTTC. Translated, it gives CASSSAGTGMETQYF. Together with reference TRBV5-1 and TRBJ2-5, the CDR3 gives the full variable domain: KAGVTQTPRYLIKTRGQQVTLSCSPISGHRSVSWYQQTPGQGLQFLFEYFSETQRNKGNFPGRFSGRQFSNSRSEMNVSTLELGDSALYLCASSSAGTGMETQYFGPGTRLLVL.

This clonotype was seen ten or more times. The chain uses TRBV3-1 and TRBJ2-5; D not certain. Germline CDR1 and CDR2: LGHDT and YNNKEL (reference sequence). The V end lost 1 base, the J end lost 4 bases, and 10 bases lay between the germline ends. This CDR3 has 14 amino acids. As DNA, the CDR3 is TGTGCCAGCAGCCAAGTTCCCCAGGTAGAGACCCAGTACTTC. As protein: CASSQVPQVETQYF.

This chain links TRBV6-5 with TRBJ2-5; D is possibly TRBD1 or TRBD2 (6 bases each). CDR1 MNHEY and CDR2 SVGAGI come from the germline V gene. V was trimmed by 7 bases and J by 5 bases, leaving 17 bases between them. The CDR3 has 14 amino acids. CDR3 DNA: TGTGCCAGCACCCGAGGGGGGACGAGTGAGACCCAGTACTTC. Its translation: CASTRGGTSETQYF.

This clonotype was counted at least ten times. The gene calls are TRBV7-9 and TRBJ1-4, with 12 bases matching TRBD1. With 5 bases clipped from V and 8 bases from J, the junction kept 3 bases outside the gene matches. The CDR3 has 14 amino acids. CDR1 is SEHNR, CDR2 FQNEAQ, per germline (reference sequence). CDR3 DNA sequence: TGTGCCAGCAGCCAAGGGACAGGGGGCGAAAAACTGTTTTTT. This gives the protein CASSQGTGGEKLFF.

This clonotype was counted at least ten times. The rearrangement joins TRBV29-1 to TRBJ2-3; 12 nucleotides match TRBD2. The V segment lost 7 bases and the J segment 0 bases; nucleotides outside the gene matches: 11. The CDR3 loop spans 17 amino acids. Germline CDR1 reads SQVTM; CDR2 reads ANQGSEA. CDR3 loop: CSAVTSGRWGSTDTQYF. DNA of the CDR3: TGCAGCGCTGTGACTAGCGGGAGATGGGGGAGCACAGATACGCAGTATTTT.

This clonotype appeared many times. The rearrangement uses TRBV2 and TRBJ2-3; unclear D gene. V was shortened by 5 bases and J by 6 bases, with 9 bases between the two germline ends. Per the germline V gene, CDR1 is SNHLY and CDR2 is FYNNEI. The CDR3 loop spans 12 amino acids. The CDR3 bases are TGTGCCAGCAGTCTACTCTACGATACGCAGTATTTT. Translated, it gives CASSLLYDTQYF.

This clonotype was counted many times. The chain recombines TRBV9 with TRBJ1-2; maybe TRBD1 (5 bases). The germline V gene has CDR1 SGDLS and CDR2 YYNGEE. Deletions cut 2 bases from V and 8 bases from J, with 19 bases between. The CDR3 totals 15 residues. The CDR3 sequence: CASSVAPAGPRGYTF. The CDR3 nucleotides are TGTGCCAGCAGCGTCGCCCCGGCAGGGCCCAGGGGCTACACCTTC.

This clonotype was seen ten or more times. The gene calls are TRBV29-1 and TRBJ1-1; D is uncertain. Germline V gene data show CDR1 as SQVTM and CDR2 as ANQGSEA. The V end was cut by 4 bases, the J end by 1 base, with 4 bases between. This CDR3 is 11 amino acids long. The CDR3 bases are TGCAGCGTTGGGGCGAACACTGAAGCTTTCTTT. Encoded protein: CSVGANTEAFF.

This clonotype turned up a few times. The chain carries TRBV7-2 and TRBJ2-7; TRBD1 or TRBD2 may be the D gene (5 bases each). The CDR3 extends over 14 amino acids. Germline V gene data show CDR1 as SGHTA and CDR2 as FQGNSA. V gave up 5 bases and J gave up 0 bases, with 11 bases separating them. This CDR3 is CASSGTESSYEQYF. The CDR3 coding sequence is TGTGCCAGCAGCGGGACGGAGAGCTCCTACGAGCAGTACTTC.

This clonotype was seen ten or more times. The rearrangement joins TRBV29-1 to TRBJ1-2; the D gene is possibly TRBD1 (5 bases). The CDR3 is made up of 15 amino acids. Trimming cost V 7 bases and J 8 bases, with 26 bases left between them. Germline CDR1 is SQVTM and CDR2 is ANQGSEA. CDR3 DNA sequence: TGCAGCGCCGGGACCCCAAAAAGGTCGACGGAAGGCTACACCTTC. Its protein is CSAGTPKRSTEGYTF.

V gene TRBV2 combines with J gene TRBJ2-3; TRBD1 matches 8 bases. CDR1 SNHLY and CDR2 FYNNEI come from the germline V gene. This CDR3 is built from 17 residues. J lost 0 bases, V lost 6 bases, and 11 bases had no gene match. The CDR3 protein is CASRRLGTGFSTDTQYF. The CDR3 bases are TGTGCCAGCAGGCGTCTCGGGACAGGCTTCAGCACAGATACGCAGTATTTT.

This clonotype was observed many times. The chain has TRBV14 and TRBJ2-1, with 8 bases lining up with TRBD2. The J segment lost 4 bases and the V segment lost 1 base, leaving 12 bases of the junction unmatched. The CDR3 runs to 18 residues. Germline CDR1 and CDR2: SGHDN and FVKESK. As DNA, the CDR3 is TGTGCCAGCAGCCAAGTCGGCGGGATAGCGGGATCTTACAATGAGCAGTTCTTC. It codes for CASSQVGGIAGSYNEQFF. Full variable domain (outside the CDR3, taken from reference TRBV14 and TRBJ2-1): EAGVTQFPSHSVIEKGQTVTLRCDPISGHDNLYWYRRVMGKEIKFLLHFVKESKQDESGMPNNRFLAERTGGTYSTLKVQPAELEDSGVYFCASSQVGGIAGSYNEQFFGPGTRLTVL.

This clonotype was recorded many times. This rearrangement joins TRBV7-9 to TRBJ1-5; D is ambiguous. V was trimmed by 2 bases and J by 1 base, leaving 3 bases between them. The V gene's germline CDR1 is SEHNR and CDR2 FQNEAQ (reference sequence). The CDR3 sequence is 13 residues long. As DNA, the CDR3 is TGTGCCAGCAGCTTAAGCAGCAATCAGCCCCAGCATTTT. This translates into CASSLSSNQPQHF.

Ten or more counts support this clonotype. This chain links TRBV20-1 with TRBJ2-6; 11 nucleotides align to TRBD2. The germline gives CDR1 DFQATT, CDR2 SNEGSKA (reference sequence). V was clipped by 5 bases and J by 0 bases; unmatched bases: 6. The CDR3 extends over 17 amino acids. CDR3 amino acids: CSAVRLAGFSGANVLTF. The CDR3 DNA sequence: TGCAGTGCTGTCCGACTAGCGGGATTCTCTGGGGCCAACGTCCTGACTTTC.

The sample holds many counts of this clonotype. The chain carries TRBV7-2 and TRBJ2-2; D might be TRBD1 (5 bases). Germline assignment: CDR1 SGHTA and CDR2 FQGNSA. This CDR3 spans 15 amino acids. Trimming stripped 3 bases from V and 2 bases from J, with 10 bases between. CDR3 residues: CASSFSWGNTGELFF. The CDR3, as DNA: TGTGCCAGCAGCTTCAGCTGGGGCAACACCGGGGAGCTGTTTTTT.

This clonotype appeared a few times. The rearrangement uses TRBV5-1 and TRBJ2-7; 7 bases match TRBD1. Per germline, CDR1 SGHRS and CDR2 YFSETQ. The CDR3 runs to 15 residues. The V gene end was trimmed by 2 bases and the J gene end by 2 bases; junction bases not matched to a gene: 7. As DNA, the CDR3 is TGCGCCAGCAGCTTAGAACCGGGACAGCCCTACGAGCAGTACTTC. This encodes CASSLEPGQPYEQYF.

Of note for this clonotype: A single base separates this from a much larger clone, so it may be a read error. This chain uses TRBV12-3 or TRBV12-4 with TRBJ1-6, with D maybe TRBD1 (6 bases). The ends were cut back, 11 bases at V and 10 bases at J, with 21 bases in the middle. The CDR3 consists of 14 residues. CDR3 loop: CACTRGLNPSPLHF. In DNA, the CDR3 is TGTGCCTGCACCAGGGGACTAAACCCCTCACCCCTCCACTTT.

This clonotype was seen at least ten times. This chain's CDR3 is CASSLSGGGTEAFF. Written as DNA, the CDR3 is TGCGCCAGCAGCTTATCAGGGGGCGGCACTGAAGCTTTCTTT. The V and J genes are TRBV5-1 and TRBJ1-1, with 8 nucleotides matching TRBD1. The CDR3 consists of 14 residues. V gave up 2 bases and J gave up 4 bases; unmatched junction bases: 4. Germline CDR1 reads SGHRS; CDR2 reads YFSETQ.

As regards this clonotype: This may be a read error: a much more frequent sequence differs by one nucleotide. This chain uses TRBV4-1 with TRBJ1-5, with D perhaps matching TRBD1 (6 bases). Germline V gives CDR1 MGHRA, CDR2 YSYEKL. The CDR3 has 14 amino acids. Trimming removed 0 bases from V and 9 bases from J, with 12 bases in between. The CDR3 region is CASSQDSGARPQHF. The CDR3 DNA follows: TGCGCCAGCAGCCAAGATTCGGGGGCCCGGCCCCAGCATTTT.

This clonotype was detected ten times or more. V usage is TRBV13 and J usage is TRBJ1-4; 9 bases are shared with TRBD1. V dropped 2 bases and J dropped 4; count of bases not matched to a gene: 8. Germline CDR1 is PRHDT and CDR2 is FYEKMQ (reference sequence). This CDR3 spans 17 amino acids. The DNA of the CDR3 is TGTGCCAGCAGCTTACGGCGGGAGGGACAGGGTAATGAAAAACTGTTTTTT. Protein product: CASSLRREGQGNEKLFF.

The chain links TRBV28 to TRBJ2-2, with a weak D call TRBD1 (5 bases). The CDR3 consists of 16 residues. Germline values: CDR1 MDHEN, CDR2 SYDVKM. V was shortened by 6 bases and J by 6 bases, with 20 bases between the two germline ends. The CDR3 nucleotides read TGTGCCAGCAGGTCCCGAGACAGTTATTTCGCCGGGGAGCTGTTTTTT. It specifies CASRSRDSYFAGELFF.

This clonotype was seen only a few times. The chain carries TRBV5-1 and TRBJ2-2; D not certain. CDR1 and CDR2 from the germline V gene are SGHRS and YFSETQ. Trimming removed 4 bases at V and 6 bases at J, with 7 bases between. The CDR3 is made up of 12 amino acids. This chain's CDR3 is CASSQVAGELFF. DNA of the CDR3: TGCGCCAGCAGCCAAGTTGCCGGGGAGCTGTTTTTT.